This section outlines one T cell receptor (beta chain) sequence together with its context. The CDR3 is 15 amino acids. V lost 5 bases to trimming and J lost 5 bases; unmatched junction nucleotides: 8. Germline V gene sequence: CDR1 SEHNR, CDR2 FQNEAQ (reference sequence). These data come from a study of blood T cell repertoires in COVID-19. Study details: Samples taken during acute and convalescent COVID-19 were collected in the United States, Italy and Spain.

The authors' processing: Estimation of nucleated cell counts relied on the amplification of reference gene primers. The assay was immunoSEQ multiplex PCR, and TCRdb's table has in-frame clones only and misses some. That table is the source of V, J and clone size, and D and trimming were worked out from the DNA. The sample includes 140,000 or so clones, almost 85% of them seen just once. Participants were aged about 18 to 89 years from about 25 US areas. The sequencing input was PBMCs or T cells enriched from blood (not recorded which). This clonotype was sampled from a woman aged 45 to 65 with acute COVID-19. V usage is TRBV7-9 and J usage is TRBJ2-7; TRBD1 matches at 11 bases. CDR3 in DNA: TGTGCCAGCAGCATAGGGGACAGGGGGGGCCACGAGCAGTACTTC. Protein sequence: CASSIGDRGGHEQYF. Full variable domain (missing parts from reference TRBV7-9 and TRBJ2-7): DTGVSQNPRHKITKRGQNVTFRCDPISEHNRLYWYRQTLGQGPEFLTYFQNEAQLEKSRLLSDRFSAERPKGSFSTLEIQRTEQGDSAMYLCASSIGDRGGHEQYFGPGTRLTVT.